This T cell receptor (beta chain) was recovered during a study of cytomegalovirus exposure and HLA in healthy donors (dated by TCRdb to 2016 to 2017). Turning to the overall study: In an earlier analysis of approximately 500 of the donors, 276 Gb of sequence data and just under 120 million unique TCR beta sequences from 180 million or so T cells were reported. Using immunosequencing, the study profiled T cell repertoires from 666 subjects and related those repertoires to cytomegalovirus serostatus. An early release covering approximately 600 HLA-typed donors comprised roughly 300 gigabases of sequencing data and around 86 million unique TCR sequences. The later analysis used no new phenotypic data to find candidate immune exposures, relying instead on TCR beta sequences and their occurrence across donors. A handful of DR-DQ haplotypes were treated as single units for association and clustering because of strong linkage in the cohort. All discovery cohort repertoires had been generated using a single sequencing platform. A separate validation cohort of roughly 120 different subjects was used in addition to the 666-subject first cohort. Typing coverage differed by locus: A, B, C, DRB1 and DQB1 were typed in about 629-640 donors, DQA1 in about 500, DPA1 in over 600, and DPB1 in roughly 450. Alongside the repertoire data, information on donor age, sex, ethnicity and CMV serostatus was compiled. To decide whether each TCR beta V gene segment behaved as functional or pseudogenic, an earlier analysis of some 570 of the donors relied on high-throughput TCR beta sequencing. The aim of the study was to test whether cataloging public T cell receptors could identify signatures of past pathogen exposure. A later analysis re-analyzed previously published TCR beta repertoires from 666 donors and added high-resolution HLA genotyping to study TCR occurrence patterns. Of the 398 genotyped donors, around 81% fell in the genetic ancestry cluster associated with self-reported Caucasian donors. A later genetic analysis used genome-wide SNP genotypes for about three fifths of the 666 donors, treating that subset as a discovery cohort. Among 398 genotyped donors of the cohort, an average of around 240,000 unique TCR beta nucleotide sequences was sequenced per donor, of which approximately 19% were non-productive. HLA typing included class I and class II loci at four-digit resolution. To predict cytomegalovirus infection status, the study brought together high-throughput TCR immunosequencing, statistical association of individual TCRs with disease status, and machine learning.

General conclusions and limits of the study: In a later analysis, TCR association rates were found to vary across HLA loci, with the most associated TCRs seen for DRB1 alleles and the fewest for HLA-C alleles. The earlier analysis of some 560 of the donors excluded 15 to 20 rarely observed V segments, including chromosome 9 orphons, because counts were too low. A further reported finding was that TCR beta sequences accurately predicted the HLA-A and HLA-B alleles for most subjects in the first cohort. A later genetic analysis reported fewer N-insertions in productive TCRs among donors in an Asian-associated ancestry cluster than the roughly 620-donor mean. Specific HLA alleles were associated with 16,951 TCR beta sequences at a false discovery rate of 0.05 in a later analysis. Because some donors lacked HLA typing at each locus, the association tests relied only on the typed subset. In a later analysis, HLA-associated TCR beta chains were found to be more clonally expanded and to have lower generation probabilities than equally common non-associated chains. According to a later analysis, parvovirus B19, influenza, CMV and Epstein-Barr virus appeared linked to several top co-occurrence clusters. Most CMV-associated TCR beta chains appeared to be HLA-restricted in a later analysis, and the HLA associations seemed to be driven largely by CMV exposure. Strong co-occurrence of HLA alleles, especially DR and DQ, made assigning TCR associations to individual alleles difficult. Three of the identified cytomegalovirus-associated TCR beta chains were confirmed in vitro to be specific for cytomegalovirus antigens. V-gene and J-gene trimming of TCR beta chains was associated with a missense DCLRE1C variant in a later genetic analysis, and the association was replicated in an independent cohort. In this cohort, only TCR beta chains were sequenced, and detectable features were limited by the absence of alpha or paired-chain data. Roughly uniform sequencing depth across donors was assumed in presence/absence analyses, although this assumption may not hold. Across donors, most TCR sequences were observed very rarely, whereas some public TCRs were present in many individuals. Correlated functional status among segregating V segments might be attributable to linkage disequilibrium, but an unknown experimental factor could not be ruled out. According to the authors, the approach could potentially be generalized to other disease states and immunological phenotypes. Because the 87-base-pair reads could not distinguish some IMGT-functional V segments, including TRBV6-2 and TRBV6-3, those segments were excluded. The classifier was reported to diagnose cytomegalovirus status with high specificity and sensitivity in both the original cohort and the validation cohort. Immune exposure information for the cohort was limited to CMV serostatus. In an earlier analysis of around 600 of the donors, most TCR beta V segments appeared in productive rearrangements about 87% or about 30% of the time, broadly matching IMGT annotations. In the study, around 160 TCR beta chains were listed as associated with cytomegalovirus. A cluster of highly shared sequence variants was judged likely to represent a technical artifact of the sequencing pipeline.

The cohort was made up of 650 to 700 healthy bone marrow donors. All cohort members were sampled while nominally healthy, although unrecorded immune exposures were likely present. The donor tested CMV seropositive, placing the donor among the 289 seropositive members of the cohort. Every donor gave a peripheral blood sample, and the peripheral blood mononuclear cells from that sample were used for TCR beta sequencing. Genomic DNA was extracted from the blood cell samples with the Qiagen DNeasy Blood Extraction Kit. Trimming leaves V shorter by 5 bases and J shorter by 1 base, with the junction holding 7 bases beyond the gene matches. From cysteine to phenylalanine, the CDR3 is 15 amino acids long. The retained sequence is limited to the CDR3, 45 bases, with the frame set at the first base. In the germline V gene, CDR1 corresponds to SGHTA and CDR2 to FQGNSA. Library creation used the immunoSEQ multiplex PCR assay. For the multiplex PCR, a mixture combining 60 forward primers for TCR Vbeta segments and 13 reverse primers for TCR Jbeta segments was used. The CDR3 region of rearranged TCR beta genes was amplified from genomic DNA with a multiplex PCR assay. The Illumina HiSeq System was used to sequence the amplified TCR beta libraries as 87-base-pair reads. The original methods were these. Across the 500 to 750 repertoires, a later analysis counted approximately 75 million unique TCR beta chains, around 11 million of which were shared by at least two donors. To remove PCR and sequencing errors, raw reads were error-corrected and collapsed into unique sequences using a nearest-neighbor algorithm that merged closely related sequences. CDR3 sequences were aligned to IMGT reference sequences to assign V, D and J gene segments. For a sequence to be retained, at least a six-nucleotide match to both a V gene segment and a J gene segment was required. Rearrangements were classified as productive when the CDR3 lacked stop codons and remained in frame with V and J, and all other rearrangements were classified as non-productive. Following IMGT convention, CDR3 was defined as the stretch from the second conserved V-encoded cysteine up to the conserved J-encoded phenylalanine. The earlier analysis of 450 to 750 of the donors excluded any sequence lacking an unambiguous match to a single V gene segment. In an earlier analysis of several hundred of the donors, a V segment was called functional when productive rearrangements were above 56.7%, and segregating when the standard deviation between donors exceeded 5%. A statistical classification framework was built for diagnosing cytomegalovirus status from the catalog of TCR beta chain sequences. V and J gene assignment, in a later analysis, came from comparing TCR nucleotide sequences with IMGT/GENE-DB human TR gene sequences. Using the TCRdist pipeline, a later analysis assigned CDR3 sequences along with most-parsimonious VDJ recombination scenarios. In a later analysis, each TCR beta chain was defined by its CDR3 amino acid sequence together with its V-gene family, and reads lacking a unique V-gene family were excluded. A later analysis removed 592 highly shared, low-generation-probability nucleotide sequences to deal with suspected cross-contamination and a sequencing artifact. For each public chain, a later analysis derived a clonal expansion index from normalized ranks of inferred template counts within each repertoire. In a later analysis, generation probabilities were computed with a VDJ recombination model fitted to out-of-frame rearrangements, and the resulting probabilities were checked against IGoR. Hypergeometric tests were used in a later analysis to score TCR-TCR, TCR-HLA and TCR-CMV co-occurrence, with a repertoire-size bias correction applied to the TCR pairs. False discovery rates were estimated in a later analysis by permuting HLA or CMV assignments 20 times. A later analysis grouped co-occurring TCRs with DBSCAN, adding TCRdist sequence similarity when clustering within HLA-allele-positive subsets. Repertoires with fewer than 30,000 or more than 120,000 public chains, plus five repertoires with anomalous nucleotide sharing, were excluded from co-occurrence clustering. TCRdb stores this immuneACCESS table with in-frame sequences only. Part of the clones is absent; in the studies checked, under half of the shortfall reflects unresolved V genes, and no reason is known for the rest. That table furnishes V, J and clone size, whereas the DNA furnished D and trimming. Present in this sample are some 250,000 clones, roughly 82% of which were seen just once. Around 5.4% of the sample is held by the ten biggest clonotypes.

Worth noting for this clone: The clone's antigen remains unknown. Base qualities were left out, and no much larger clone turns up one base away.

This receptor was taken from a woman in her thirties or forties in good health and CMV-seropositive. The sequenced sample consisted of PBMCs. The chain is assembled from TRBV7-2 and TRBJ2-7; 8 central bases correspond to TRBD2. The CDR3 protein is CASSTGLGVSYEQYF. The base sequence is TGTGCCAGCAGCACGGGACTAGGGGTTTCCTACGAGCAGTACTTC.